The 9 T cell receptor beta chains listed next were all sequenced from one sample in a study of cytomegalovirus exposure and HLA in healthy donors. PCR amplification relied on 60 Vbeta primers (plus 13 Jbeta primers). Profiled with immunoSEQ multiplex PCR; TCRdb holds only in-frame clones, not every one. Of roughly 110,000 clones listed, less than 80% are singletons. The sample was PBMCs. Receptors originate from a man in his sixties in good health and CMV-seronegative.

The CDR3 nucleotides are TGCAGTGGCCGTGAGACCCATGCAGGCGATACGCAGTATTTT. Encoded protein: CSGRETHAGDTQYF. The chain has TRBV29-1 and TRBJ2-3; D remains ambiguous. The CDR3 is made up of 14 amino acids. Per the germline V gene, CDR1 is SQVTM and CDR2 is ANQGSEA.

This chain uses TRBV5-1 with TRBJ1-2; D is perhaps TRBD1 (5 bases). The CDR3 is 17 amino acids. V was clipped by 0 bases and J by 7 bases, with 22 bases between them. Germline-derived CDR1 and CDR2 are SGHRS and YFSETQ. The DNA for the CDR3 is TGCGCCAGCAGCTTGGAGACAGCAGGTGGGGTTCTAGGTGGCTACACCTTC. It is translated as CASSLETAGGVLGGYTF.

The genes are TRBV27 and TRBJ1-1; 9 nucleotides align to TRBD1. The CDR3 has 18 amino acids. Germline assignment: CDR1 MNHEY and CDR2 SMNVEV (reference sequence). Trimming removed 6 bases from V and 5 bases from J; junction bases left unmatched: 19. The CDR3 spells CASRGTSGTGFSRTEAFF. In DNA, the CDR3 is TGTGCCAGCAGAGGGACATCCGGGACAGGGTTTAGTCGTACTGAAGCTTTCTTT.

This clone was recorded only once. V and J are TRBV6-5 and TRBJ1-5, with D perhaps TRBD1 (6 bases). Per germline, CDR1 MNHEY and CDR2 SVGAGI. Deletions cut 6 bases from V and 4 bases from J, with 16 bases between. CDR3 length equals 15 residues. The CDR3 protein is CASSRNRAANQPQHF. The CDR3 nucleotides read TGTGCCAGCAGCCGAAACAGGGCCGCTAATCAGCCCCAGCATTTT.

A note on this clone: This specimen includes other DNA sequences encoding the same CDR3. V usage is TRBV6-1 and J usage is TRBJ1-2; D possibly corresponds to TRBD1 (5 bases). The V and J ends lost 0 bases and 4 bases respectively, with 12 bases between them. The germline gives CDR1 MNHNS, CDR2 SASEGT. The CDR3 runs to 15 residues. CDR3 nucleotide sequence: TGTGCCAGCAGTGAAGCATCCAGGGAACTCTATGGCTACACCTTC. Amino acids: CASSEASRELYGYTF.

This sequence joins TRBV19 and TRBJ2-3; D perhaps matches TRBD2 (5 bases). The V end lost 1 base, the J end lost 3 bases, and 14 bases lay between the germline ends. Germline V CDR1 and CDR2: LNHDA, SQIVND (reference sequence). This CDR3 has 16 amino acids. The CDR3 DNA follows: TGTGCCAGTAGTATAGTCGGCAGGAGGAATACAGATACGCAGTATTTT. Translating it yields CASSIVGRRNTDTQYF.

This clone is labeled as medium-sized. This sequence joins TRBV4-1 and TRBJ2-3, with D tentatively TRBD2 (5 bases). The ends were cut back, 4 bases at V and 2 bases at J, with 16 bases in the middle. Germline V lookup: CDR1 MGHRA, CDR2 YSYEKL. CDR3 size: 16 residues. DNA for the CDR3: TGCGCCAGCAGCCCAAGCGGCTCTACTCTCACAGATACGCAGTATTTT. It is translated as CASSPSGSTLTDTQYF.

Only a few counts were recorded for this clone. The chain employs TRBV11-3 and TRBJ1-4; possibly TRBD1 for D (5 bases). This CDR3 spans 13 amino acids. The V and J ends lost 3 bases and 14 bases respectively, with 16 bases between them. CDR1 and CDR2 (germline): SGHNT, YENEEA. The CDR3 sequence: CASSFDPGMDLFF. For the CDR3, the DNA is TGTGCCAGCAGCTTTGATCCAGGGATGGATCTGTTTTTT.

This clone came up once. The V call is TRBV6-5, the J call TRBJ1-2, with TRBD1 identical over 8 bases. Germline lookup yields CDR1 MNHEY and CDR2 SVGAGI. Germline trimming cut 6 bases from V and 6 bases from J; bases unmatched to any gene: 9. The CDR3 is 14 amino acids. CDR3 in DNA: TGTGCCAGCAGGAACAGGGGGAGTAGCAATGGCTACACCTTC. This sequence encodes CASRNRGSSNGYTF.